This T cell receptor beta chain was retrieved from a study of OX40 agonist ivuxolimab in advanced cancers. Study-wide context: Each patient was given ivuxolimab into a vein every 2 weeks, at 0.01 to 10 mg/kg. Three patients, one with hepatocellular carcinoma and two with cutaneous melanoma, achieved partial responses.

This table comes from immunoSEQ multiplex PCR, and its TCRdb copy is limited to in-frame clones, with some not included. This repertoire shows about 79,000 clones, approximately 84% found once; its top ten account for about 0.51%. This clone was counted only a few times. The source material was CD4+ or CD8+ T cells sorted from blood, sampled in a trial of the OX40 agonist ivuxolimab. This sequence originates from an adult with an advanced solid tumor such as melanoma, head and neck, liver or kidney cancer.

In DNA form, the CDR3 reads TGTGCCAGCAGCTCCACAGGGGGAGAATCACCCCTCCACTTT. Its translation is CASSSTGGESPLHF. The chain carries TRBV6-5 and TRBJ1-6; 8 bases are shared with TRBD1. This CDR3 has 14 amino acids. The J segment lost 10 bases and the V segment lost 6 bases, leaving 8 bases of the junction unmatched. Germline V gene data show CDR1 as MNHEY and CDR2 as SVGAGI.